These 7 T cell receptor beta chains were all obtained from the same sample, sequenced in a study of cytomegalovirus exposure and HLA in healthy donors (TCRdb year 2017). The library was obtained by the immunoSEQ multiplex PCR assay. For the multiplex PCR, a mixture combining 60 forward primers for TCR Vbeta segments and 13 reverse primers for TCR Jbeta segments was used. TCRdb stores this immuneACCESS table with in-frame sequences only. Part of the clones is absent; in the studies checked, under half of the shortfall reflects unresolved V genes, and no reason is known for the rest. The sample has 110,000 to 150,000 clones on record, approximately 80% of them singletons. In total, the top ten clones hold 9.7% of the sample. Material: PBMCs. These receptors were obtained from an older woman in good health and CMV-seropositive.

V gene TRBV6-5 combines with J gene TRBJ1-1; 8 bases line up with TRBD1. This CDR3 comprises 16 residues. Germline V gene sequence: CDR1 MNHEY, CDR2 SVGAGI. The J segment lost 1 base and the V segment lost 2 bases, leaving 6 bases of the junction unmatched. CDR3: CASSYLGTGRNTEAFF. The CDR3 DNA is TGTGCCAGCAGTTACCTAGGGACAGGTCGGAACACTGAAGCTTTCTTT.

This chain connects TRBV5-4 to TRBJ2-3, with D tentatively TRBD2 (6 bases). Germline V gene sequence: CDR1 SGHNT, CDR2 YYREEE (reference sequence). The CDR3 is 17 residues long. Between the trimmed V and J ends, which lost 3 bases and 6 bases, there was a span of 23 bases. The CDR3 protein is CASSSSPTRGRLDTQYF. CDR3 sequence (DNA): TGTGCCAGCAGCTCAAGCCCGACTAGAGGCAGGTTGGATACGCAGTATTTT.

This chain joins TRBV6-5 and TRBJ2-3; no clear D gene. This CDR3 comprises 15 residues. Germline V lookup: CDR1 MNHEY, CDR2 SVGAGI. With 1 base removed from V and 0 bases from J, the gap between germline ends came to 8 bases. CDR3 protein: CASSYWQSSTDTQYF. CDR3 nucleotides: TGTGCCAGCAGTTACTGGCAGTCTAGCACAGATACGCAGTATTTT.

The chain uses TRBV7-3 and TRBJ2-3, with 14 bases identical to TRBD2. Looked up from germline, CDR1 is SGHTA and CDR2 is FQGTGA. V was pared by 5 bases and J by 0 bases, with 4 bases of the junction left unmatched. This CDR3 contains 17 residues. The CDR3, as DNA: TGTGCCAGCAGCCGGGGACTAGCGGGAGAGAGCACAGATACGCAGTATTTT. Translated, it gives CASSRGLAGESTDTQYF.

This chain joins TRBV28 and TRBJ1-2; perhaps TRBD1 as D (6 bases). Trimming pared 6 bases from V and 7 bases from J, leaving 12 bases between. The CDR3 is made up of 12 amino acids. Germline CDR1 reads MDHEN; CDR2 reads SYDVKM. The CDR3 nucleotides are TGTGCCAGCAGCTTAACAGGGTTTGGCTACACCTTC. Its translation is CASSLTGFGYTF.

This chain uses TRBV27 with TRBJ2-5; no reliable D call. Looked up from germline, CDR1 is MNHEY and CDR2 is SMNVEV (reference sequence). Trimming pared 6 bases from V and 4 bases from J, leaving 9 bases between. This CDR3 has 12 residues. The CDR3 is CASRSVRETQYF. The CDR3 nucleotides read TGTGCCAGCAGGTCTGTGAGAGAGACCCAGTACTTC.

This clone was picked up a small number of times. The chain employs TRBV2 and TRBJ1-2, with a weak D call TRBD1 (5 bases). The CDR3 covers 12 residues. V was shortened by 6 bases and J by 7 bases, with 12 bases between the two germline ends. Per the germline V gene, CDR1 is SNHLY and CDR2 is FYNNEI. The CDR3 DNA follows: TGTGCCAGCAGGAGACAGTCCGGTGGCTACACCTTC. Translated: CASRRQSGGYTF.